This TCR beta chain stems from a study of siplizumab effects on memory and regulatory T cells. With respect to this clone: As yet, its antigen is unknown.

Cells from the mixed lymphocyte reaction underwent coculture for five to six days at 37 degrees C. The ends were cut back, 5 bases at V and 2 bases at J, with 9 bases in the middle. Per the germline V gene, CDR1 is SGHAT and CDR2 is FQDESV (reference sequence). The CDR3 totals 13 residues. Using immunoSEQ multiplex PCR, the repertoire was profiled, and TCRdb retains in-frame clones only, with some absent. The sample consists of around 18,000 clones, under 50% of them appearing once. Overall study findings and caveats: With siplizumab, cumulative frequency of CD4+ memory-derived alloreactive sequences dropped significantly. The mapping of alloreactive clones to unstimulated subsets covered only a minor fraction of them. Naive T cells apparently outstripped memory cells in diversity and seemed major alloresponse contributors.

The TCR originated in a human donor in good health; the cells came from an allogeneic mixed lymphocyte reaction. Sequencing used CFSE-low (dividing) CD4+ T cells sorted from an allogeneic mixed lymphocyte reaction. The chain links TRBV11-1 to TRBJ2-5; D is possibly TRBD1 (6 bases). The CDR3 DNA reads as TGTGCCAGCAGCCCAGACAGGCAAGAGACCCAGTACTTC. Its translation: CASSPDRQETQYF.